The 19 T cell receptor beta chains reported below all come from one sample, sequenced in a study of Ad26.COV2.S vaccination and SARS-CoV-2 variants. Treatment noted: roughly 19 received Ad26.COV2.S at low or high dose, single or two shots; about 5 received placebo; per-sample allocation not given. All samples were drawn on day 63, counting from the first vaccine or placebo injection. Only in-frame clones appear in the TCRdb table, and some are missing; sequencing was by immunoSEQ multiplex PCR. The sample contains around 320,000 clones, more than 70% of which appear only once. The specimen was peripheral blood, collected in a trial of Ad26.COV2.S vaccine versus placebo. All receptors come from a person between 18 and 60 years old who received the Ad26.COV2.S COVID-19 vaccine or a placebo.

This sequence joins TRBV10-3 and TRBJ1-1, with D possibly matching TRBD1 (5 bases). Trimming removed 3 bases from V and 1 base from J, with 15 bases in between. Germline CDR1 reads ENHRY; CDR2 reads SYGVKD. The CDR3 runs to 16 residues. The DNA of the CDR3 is TGTGCCATCAGTGAAGAGGGGATTGTGCGGAACACTGAAGCTTTCTTT. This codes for CAISEEGIVRNTEAFF.

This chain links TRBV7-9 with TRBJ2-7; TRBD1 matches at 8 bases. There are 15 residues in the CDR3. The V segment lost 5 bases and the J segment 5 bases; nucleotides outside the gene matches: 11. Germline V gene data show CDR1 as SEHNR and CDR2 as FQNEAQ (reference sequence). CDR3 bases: TGTGCCAGCAGCCCCGGACAGGGCCCCTGGGACGAGCAGTACTTC. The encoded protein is CASSPGQGPWDEQYF.

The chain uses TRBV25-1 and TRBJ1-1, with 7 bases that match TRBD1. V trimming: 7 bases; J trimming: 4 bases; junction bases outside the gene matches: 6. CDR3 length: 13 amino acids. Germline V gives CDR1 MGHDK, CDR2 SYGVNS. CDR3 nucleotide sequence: TGTGCCAGCAAAATGGCAGGGGGCACTGAAGCTTTCTTT. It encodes CASKMAGGTEAFF. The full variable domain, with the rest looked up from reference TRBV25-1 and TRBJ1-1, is EADIYQTPRYLVIGTGKKITLECSQTMGHDKMYWYQQDPGMELHLIHYSYGVNSTEKGDLSSESTVSRIRTEHFPLTLESARPSHTSQYLCASKMAGGTEAFFGQGTRLTVV.

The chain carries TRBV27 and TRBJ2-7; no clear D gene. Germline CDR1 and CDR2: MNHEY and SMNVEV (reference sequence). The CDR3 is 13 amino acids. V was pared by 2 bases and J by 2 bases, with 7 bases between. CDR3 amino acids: CASSLKYAYEQYF. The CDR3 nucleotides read TGTGCCAGCAGTTTAAAGTACGCCTACGAGCAGTACTTC.

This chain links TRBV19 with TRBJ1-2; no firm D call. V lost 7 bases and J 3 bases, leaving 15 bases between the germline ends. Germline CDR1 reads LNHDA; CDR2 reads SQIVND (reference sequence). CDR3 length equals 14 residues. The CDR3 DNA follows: TGTGCCAGTAACCCCACGGGGATGGACTATGGCTACACCTTC. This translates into CASNPTGMDYGYTF.

The CDR3 here is CASSLGQGSYGYTF. The DNA of the CDR3 is TGCGCCAGCAGCTTGGGGCAGGGCAGCTATGGCTACACCTTC. V is TRBV5-1 and J is TRBJ1-2, with D perhaps matching TRBD1 (5 bases). The CDR3 is 14 amino acids. Germline-derived CDR1 and CDR2 are SGHRS and YFSETQ. V lost 0 bases and J lost 4, with 10 bases in between.

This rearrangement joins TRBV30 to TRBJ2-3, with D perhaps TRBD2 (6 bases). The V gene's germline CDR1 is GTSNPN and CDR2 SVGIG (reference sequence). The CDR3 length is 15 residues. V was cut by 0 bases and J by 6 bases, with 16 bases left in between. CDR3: CAWSVSGLPTDTQYF. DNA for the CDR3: TGTGCCTGGAGTGTCTCAGGACTACCCACGGATACGCAGTATTTT.

CDR3 in amino acids: CASSGSYRGEQYF. For the CDR3, the DNA is TGTGCCAGCAGTGGGTCCTACCGGGGCGAGCAGTACTTC. This chain connects TRBV2 to TRBJ2-7; maybe TRBD2 (5 bases). The germline CDR1 and CDR2 sequences are SNHLY and FYNNEI. The CDR3 totals 13 residues. The germline V and J ends were trimmed by 4 bases and 6 bases, with 13 bases remaining between them.

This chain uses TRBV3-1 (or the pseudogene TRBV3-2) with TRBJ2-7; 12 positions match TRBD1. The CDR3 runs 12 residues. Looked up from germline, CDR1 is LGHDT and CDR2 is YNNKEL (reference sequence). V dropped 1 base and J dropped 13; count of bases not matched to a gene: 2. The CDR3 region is CASSQGDRGRYF. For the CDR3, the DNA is TGTGCCAGCAGCCAAGGGGACAGGGGGCGATACTTC.

The CDR3 DNA reads TGTGCCAGCAGCCCGCTTGGGCGTTACTATGGCTACACCTTC. It codes for CASSPLGRYYGYTF. The chain uses TRBV7-2 and TRBJ1-2, with D unresolved. Germline lookup yields CDR1 SGHTA and CDR2 FQGNSA. The CDR3 is 14 residues long. Trimming cost V 5 bases and J 3 bases, with 13 bases left between them.

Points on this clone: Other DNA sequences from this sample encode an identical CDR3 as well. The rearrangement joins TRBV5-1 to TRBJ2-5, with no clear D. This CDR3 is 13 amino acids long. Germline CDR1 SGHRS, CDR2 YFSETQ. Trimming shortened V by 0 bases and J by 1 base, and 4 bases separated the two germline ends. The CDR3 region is CASSLASQETQYF. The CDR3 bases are TGCGCCAGCAGCTTGGCTAGCCAAGAGACCCAGTACTTC.

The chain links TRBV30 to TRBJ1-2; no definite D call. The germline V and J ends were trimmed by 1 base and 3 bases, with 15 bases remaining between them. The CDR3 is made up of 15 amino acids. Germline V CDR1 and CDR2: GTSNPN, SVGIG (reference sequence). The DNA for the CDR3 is TGTGCCTGGAGTGGACGGGCGACCGAACACTATGGCTACACCTTC. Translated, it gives CAWSGRATEHYGYTF.

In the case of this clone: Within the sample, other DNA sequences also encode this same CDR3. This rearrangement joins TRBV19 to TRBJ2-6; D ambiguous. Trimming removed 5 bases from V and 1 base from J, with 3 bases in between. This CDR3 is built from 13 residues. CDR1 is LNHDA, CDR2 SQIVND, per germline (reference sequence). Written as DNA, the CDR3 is TGTGCCAGTAGTTTGTCTGGGGCCAACGTCCTGACTTTC. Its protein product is CASSLSGANVLTF. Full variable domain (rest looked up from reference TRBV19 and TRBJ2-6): DGGITQSPKYLFRKEGQNVTLSCEQNLNHDAMYWYRQDPGQGLRLIYYSQIVNDFQKGDIAEGYSVSREKKESFPLTVTSAQKNPTAFYLCASSLSGANVLTFGAGSRLTVL.

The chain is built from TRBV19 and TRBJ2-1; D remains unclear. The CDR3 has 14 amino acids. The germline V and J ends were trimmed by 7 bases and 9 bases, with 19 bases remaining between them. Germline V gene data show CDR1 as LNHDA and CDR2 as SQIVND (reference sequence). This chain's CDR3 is CASKDPQESSEQFF. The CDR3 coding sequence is TGTGCCAGTAAGGACCCCCAGGAGTCGAGTGAGCAGTTCTTC.

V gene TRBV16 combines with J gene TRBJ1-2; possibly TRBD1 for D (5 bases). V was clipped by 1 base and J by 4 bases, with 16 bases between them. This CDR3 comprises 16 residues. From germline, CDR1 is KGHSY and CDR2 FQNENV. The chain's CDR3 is CASSQFGGQGGYGYTF. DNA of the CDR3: TGTGCCAGCAGCCAATTTGGTGGCCAGGGTGGCTATGGCTACACCTTC.

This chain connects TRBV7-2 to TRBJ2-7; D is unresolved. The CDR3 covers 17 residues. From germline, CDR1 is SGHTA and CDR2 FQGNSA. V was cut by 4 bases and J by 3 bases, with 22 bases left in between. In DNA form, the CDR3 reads TGTGCCAGCAGCTCCCAGGCCCAAGGCCTACCCTACTACGAGCAGTACTTC. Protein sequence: CASSSQAQGLPYYEQYF.

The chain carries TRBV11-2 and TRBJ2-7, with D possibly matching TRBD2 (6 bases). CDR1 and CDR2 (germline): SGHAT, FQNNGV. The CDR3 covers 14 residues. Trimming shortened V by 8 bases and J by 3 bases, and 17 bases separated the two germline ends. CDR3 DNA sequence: TGTGCCAGCCGAAGGGCGGGGATTGGCTACGAGCAGTACTTC. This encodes CASRRAGIGYEQYF.

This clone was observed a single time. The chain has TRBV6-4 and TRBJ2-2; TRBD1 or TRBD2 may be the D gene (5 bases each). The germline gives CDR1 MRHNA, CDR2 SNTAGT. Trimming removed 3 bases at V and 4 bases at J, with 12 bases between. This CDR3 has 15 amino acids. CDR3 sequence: CASSDEGMGTGELFF. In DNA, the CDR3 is TGTGCCAGCAGTGATGAGGGGATGGGCACCGGGGAGCTGTTTTTT.

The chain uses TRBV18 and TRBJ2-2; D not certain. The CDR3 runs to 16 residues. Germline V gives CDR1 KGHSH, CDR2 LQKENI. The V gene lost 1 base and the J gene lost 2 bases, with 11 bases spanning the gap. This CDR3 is CASSPQSYLNTGELFF. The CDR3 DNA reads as TGTGCCAGCTCACCACAGTCTTATCTTAACACCGGGGAGCTGTTTTTT.